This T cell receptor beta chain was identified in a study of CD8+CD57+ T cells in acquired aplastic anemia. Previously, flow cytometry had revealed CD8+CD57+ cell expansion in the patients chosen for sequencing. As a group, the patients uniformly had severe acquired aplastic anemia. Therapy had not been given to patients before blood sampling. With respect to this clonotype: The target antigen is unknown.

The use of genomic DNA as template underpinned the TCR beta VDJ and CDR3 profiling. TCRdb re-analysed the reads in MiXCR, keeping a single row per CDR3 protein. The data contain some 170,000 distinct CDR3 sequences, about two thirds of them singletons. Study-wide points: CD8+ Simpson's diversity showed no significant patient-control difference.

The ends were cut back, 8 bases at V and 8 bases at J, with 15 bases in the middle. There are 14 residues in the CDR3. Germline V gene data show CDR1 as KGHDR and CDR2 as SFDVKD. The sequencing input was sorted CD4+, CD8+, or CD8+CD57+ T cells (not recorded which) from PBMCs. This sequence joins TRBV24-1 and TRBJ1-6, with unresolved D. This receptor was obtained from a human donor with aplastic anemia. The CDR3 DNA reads TGTGCCACCAATGTAAGGCAGGTTGATTCACCCCTCCACTTT. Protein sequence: CATNVRQVDSPLHF.